This paragraph covers one T cell receptor beta chain sequence. Its specificity is not known. Trimming shortened V by 3 bases and J by 2 bases, and 13 bases separated the two germline ends. This CDR3 is 15 amino acids long. Germline V gene sequence: CDR1 SEHNR, CDR2 FQNEAQ (reference sequence). The donors were adults (healthy and HIV-negative) with no recent acute infections or vaccinations. The data derive from a study of shared clonotypes between healthy human individuals. The study, taken as a whole, reports: In this cohort, only blood was sampled, and tissue repertoires likely differ.

Sequenced by immunoSEQ multiplex PCR; TCRdb stores in-frame clones only, minus some. The data contain about 450,000 clones, less than 80% of them singletons. The receptor's source is a middle-aged woman in good health. Some clones in this sample may be carry-over from other donors' samples. The V and J genes are TRBV7-9 and TRBJ2-5; D is uncertain. Sequencing used PBMCs. This CDR3 reads CASSLLVGPQETQYF. In DNA form, the CDR3 reads TGTGCCAGCAGCTTGCTAGTTGGCCCGCAAGAGACCCAGTACTTC.